This TCR beta chain is from a study of control samples from healthy donors and cancer patients. Produced via immunoSEQ multiplex PCR; TCRdb's table is partial and in-frame only. The data contain tens of thousands of clones, approximately 89% of them singletons. As regards this clone: The same CDR3 also results from other DNA sequences found in this sample.

The CDR3 runs to 13 residues. CDR1 is SGHTA and CDR2 is FQGNSA in the germline V gene. V was cut by 6 bases and J by 2 bases, with 5 bases left in between. This sequence joins TRBV7-2 and TRBJ1-6; D unclear. This receptor was obtained from a man aged 45-60 years in good health. Sequencing used blood. This CDR3 is CASSPPYNSPLHF. CDR3 nucleotides: TGTGCCAGCAGTCCACCCTATAATTCACCCCTCCACTTT.